This T cell receptor (beta chain) was obtained from a study of T cells in Graves' hyperthyroidism and ophthalmopathy. The CDR3 runs 15 residues. Germline V gene sequence: CDR1 LNHDA, CDR2 SQIVND (reference sequence). V lost 0 bases and J lost 10, with 13 bases in between. This clonotype was seen at least ten times. Investigators excluded patients with uncontrolled infection, other autoimmune disease, pregnancy or lactation. Amplified TCR beta CDR3 regions came from RNA transcripts. Carried out on the TCR CDR3, a first-round RT-PCR used the HTBI primer set. TCRdb re-analysed the multiplex PCR reads in MiXCR, keeping a single row per CDR3 protein. The sample holds approximately 700,000 distinct CDR3 sequences, 45% seen once.

Material for sequencing was peripheral blood or thyroid tissue (not recorded which). This chain links TRBV19 with TRBJ1-6; a possible D gene is TRBD1 (6 bases). The source of this sequence is an adult man with Graves' disease, either hyperthyroidism or ophthalmopathy (not recorded which). The CDR3 nucleotides read TGTGCCAGTAGTATAGATCACAGGGAGGAATCACCCCTCCACTTT. This gives the protein CASSIDHREESPLHF.